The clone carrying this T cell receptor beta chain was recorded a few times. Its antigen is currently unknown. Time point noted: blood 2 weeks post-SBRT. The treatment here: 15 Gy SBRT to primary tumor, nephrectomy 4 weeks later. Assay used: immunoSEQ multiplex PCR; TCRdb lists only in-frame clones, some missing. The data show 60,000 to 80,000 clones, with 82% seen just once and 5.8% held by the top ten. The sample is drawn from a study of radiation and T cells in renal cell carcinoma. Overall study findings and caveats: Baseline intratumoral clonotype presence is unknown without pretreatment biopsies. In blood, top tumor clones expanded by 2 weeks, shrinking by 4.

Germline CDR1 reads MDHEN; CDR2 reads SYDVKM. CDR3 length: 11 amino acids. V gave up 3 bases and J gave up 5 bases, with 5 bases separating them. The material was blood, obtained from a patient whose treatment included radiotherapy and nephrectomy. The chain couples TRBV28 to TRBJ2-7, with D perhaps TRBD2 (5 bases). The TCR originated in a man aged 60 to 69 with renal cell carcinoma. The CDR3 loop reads CASSLEDEQYF. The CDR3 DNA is TGTGCCAGCAGTTTGGAGGACGAGCAGTACTTC.